One sample yielded the 26 T cell receptor beta chains listed below, sequenced in a study of blood T cell repertoires in COVID-19. Sequenced by immunoSEQ multiplex PCR; TCRdb stores in-frame clones only, minus some. Of some 87,000 clones listed, about 78% are singletons. Specimen: peripheral blood. These receptors all come from a man aged 45-65 years who had recovered from COVID-19.

The gene calls are TRBV2 and TRBJ2-5, with D possibly TRBD1 on 5 matching bases. Germline V gene sequence: CDR1 SNHLY, CDR2 FYNNEI. CDR3 size: 13 residues. Trimming cost V 7 bases and J 4 bases, with 13 bases left between them. CDR3 DNA sequence: TGTGCCAGCATTGGCCAGGGTCGAGAGACCCAGTACTTC. Amino acids: CASIGQGRETQYF.

The chain employs TRBV9 and TRBJ2-6, with D perhaps matching TRBD2 (5 bases). The CDR3 is 17 residues long. Trimming removed 4 bases at V and 2 bases at J, with 16 bases between. From germline, CDR1 is SGDLS and CDR2 YYNGEE. The DNA of the CDR3 is TGTGCCAGCAGCATTACTAGGTGGGAGACTGGGGCCAACGTCCTGACTTTC. This gives the protein CASSITRWETGANVLTF.

The V gene is TRBV13, the J gene TRBJ1-2; no definite D call. Trimming took off 2 bases at V and 5 bases at J, with 6 bases between the two ends. This CDR3 has 12 amino acids. CDR1 is PRHDT, CDR2 FYEKMQ, per germline (reference sequence). The CDR3 sequence is CASSLTEYGYTF. The DNA of the CDR3 is TGTGCCAGCAGCTTAACGGAGTATGGCTACACCTTC.

The V gene is TRBV27, the J gene TRBJ2-3; 10 bases fit TRBD2. There are 14 residues in the CDR3. Trimming removed 5 bases from V and 3 bases from J; junction bases left unmatched: 2. CDR1 and CDR2 from the germline V gene are MNHEY and SMNVEV (reference sequence). The CDR3: CASSIAGGTDTQYF. In DNA form, the CDR3 reads TGTGCCAGCAGTATAGCGGGAGGAACAGATACGCAGTATTTT.

The V gene is TRBV7-2, the J gene TRBJ2-7; 7 bases are shared with TRBD2. V lost 1 base and J lost 2; bases outside the gene matches: 8. Germline CDR1 reads SGHTA; CDR2 reads FQGNSA. This CDR3 is 16 amino acids long. The CDR3 sequence: CASSLVGSGNAYEQYF. The CDR3 region has the DNA TGTGCCAGCAGCTTAGTAGGCAGCGGGAACGCCTACGAGCAGTACTTC. Based on the CDR3 plus reference TRBV7-2 and TRBJ2-7, the full variable domain is GAGVSQSPSNKVTEKGKDVELRCDPISGHTALYWYRQSLGQGLEFLIYFQGNSAPDKSGLPSDRFSAERTGGSVSTLTIQRTQQEDSAVYLCASSLVGSGNAYEQYFGPGTRLTVT.

The V gene is TRBV6-5, the J gene TRBJ2-7; 7 positions agree with TRBD1. With V trimmed by 7 bases and J by 0 bases, 6 bases remained unmatched. Germline CDR1 MNHEY, CDR2 SVGAGI. This CDR3 has 14 amino acids. The CDR3 is CASTQTGSSYEQYF. The CDR3 nucleotides read TGTGCCAGCACCCAGACAGGGAGCTCCTACGAGCAGTACTTC.

V gene TRBV7-3 combines with J gene TRBJ1-2, with TRBD1 as a possible D gene (6 bases). The CDR3 is 17 amino acids. The V gene lost 1 base and the J gene lost 0 bases, with 15 bases spanning the gap. Germline V gene sequence: CDR1 SGHTA, CDR2 FQGTGA. CDR3 loop: CASSLSGTPSANYGYTF. As DNA, the CDR3 is TGTGCCAGCAGCTTAAGTGGGACACCGTCCGCTAACTATGGCTACACCTTC. Looking up the rest from reference TRBV7-3 and TRBJ1-2 gives the full variable domain: GAGVSQTPSNKVTEKGKYVELRCDPISGHTALYWYRQSLGQGPEFLIYFQGTGAADDSGLPNDRFFAVRPEGSVSTLKIQRTERGDSAVYLCASSLSGTPSANYGYTFGSGTRLTVV.

The chain recombines TRBV5-1 with TRBJ2-3; 7 nucleotides line up with TRBD2. Germline trimming cut 4 bases from V and 4 bases from J; bases unmatched to any gene: 9. From germline, CDR1 is SGHRS and CDR2 YFSETQ. The CDR3 length is 15 residues. CDR3 DNA sequence: TGCGCCAGCAGCGCGGGGACGGGGGGTCCAGATACGCAGTATTTT. Translated, it gives CASSAGTGGPDTQYF.

This clone was seen only once. V is TRBV2 and J is TRBJ1-1, with TRBD1 matching 7 bases. The CDR3 length is 14 residues. Per the germline V gene, CDR1 is SNHLY and CDR2 is FYNNEI. Trimming removed 10 bases from V and 0 bases from J; junction bases left unmatched: 8. CDR3 coding DNA: TGTGCCACCACAGCCGGACAGGTGAACACTGAAGCTTTCTTT. Encoded protein: CATTAGQVNTEAFF.

This chain links TRBV15 with TRBJ2-2; possibly TRBD1 for D (5 bases). Trimming cost V 2 bases and J 7 bases, with 11 bases left between them. The V gene's germline CDR1 is LNHNV and CDR2 YYDKDF (reference sequence). The CDR3 sequence is 14 residues long. The CDR3 protein is CATSRQGSFGELFF. The CDR3 region has the DNA TGTGCCACCAGCAGACAGGGTTCATTCGGGGAGCTGTTTTTT.

The chain employs TRBV28 and TRBJ2-3; 13 bases align to TRBD2. Germline CDR1 is MDHEN and CDR2 is SYDVKM. CDR3 length: 17 amino acids. Trimming took 6 bases from V and 0 from J; bases not matched to a gene: 6. The CDR3 loop reads CASRSSGLAGSTDTQYF. In DNA form, the CDR3 reads TGTGCCAGCAGATCCTCGGGACTAGCGGGGAGCACAGATACGCAGTATTTT.

This sequence joins TRBV7-3 and TRBJ2-3; no clear D. The ends were cut back, 5 bases at V and 0 bases at J, with 6 bases in the middle. The CDR3 has 13 residues. Germline loops: CDR1 SGHTA, CDR2 FQGTGA. CDR3 residues: CASSPYSTDTQYF. Written as DNA, the CDR3 is TGTGCCAGCAGCCCGTATAGCACAGATACGCAGTATTTT.

This chain joins TRBV7-9 and TRBJ2-2; no reliable D call. V was pared by 5 bases and J by 5 bases, with 12 bases between. CDR1 and CDR2 from the germline V gene are SEHNR and FQNEAQ (reference sequence). The length of the CDR3 is 14 residues. The CDR3 spells CASSPAVVTGELFF. CDR3 coding DNA: TGTGCCAGCAGCCCCGCGGTGGTGACCGGGGAGCTGTTTTTT.

The chain joins TRBV18 to TRBJ1-1, with D possibly matching TRBD1 (5 bases). V was shortened by 0 bases and J by 1 base, with 12 bases between the two germline ends. The CDR3 length is 16 residues. The V gene's germline CDR1 is KGHSH and CDR2 LQKENI. The CDR3 loop reads CASSPPAGRGNTEAFF. The CDR3 bases are TGTGCCAGCTCACCACCGGCAGGGAGGGGGAACACTGAAGCTTTCTTT.

The chain has TRBV20-1 and TRBJ1-2; D remains unclear. This CDR3 is 11 amino acids long. Trimming took 6 bases from V and 1 from J, leaving 6 bases between them. Germline CDR1 reads DFQATT; CDR2 reads SNEGSKA (reference sequence). CDR3 protein: CSAQVNYGYTF. CDR3 bases: TGCAGTGCGCAGGTTAACTATGGCTACACCTTC.

This CDR3 reads CASSLLAGGNNEQFF. The DNA for the CDR3 is TGTGCCAGCAGCCTACTAGCGGGAGGGAACAATGAGCAGTTCTTC. The V and J genes are TRBV7-2 and TRBJ2-1, with 13 nucleotides matching TRBD2. V trimming: 5 bases; J trimming: 5 bases; junction bases outside the gene matches: 3. The CDR3 consists of 15 residues. From germline, CDR1 is SGHTA and CDR2 FQGNSA.

In its sample, this clone was seen many times. J is TRBJ1-1 and V is TRBV6-5, with 9 bases that match TRBD1. The length of the CDR3 is 15 residues. V lost 6 bases and J lost 2; bases outside the gene matches: 7. Germline V gene lookup returns CDR1 MNHEY and CDR2 SVGAGI. The CDR3 region has the DNA TGTGCCAGCAGGGACCGGGACAGGGTAAACACTGAAGCTTTCTTT. Its protein is CASRDRDRVNTEAFF.

The J gene is TRBJ2-3, the V gene TRBV4-3; D might be TRBD2 (5 bases). V was cut by 4 bases and J by 1 base, with 9 bases left in between. This CDR3 has 14 residues. The V gene's germline CDR1 is LGHNA and CDR2 YSLEER. The DNA for the CDR3 is TGCGCCAGCAGCCTCGGGATCCGCACAGATACGCAGTATTTT. Protein product: CASSLGIRTDTQYF.

CDR3 protein: CASTVDLKGGGELFF. As DNA, the CDR3 is TGCGCCAGCACTGTGGACCTTAAAGGAGGCGGGGAGCTGTTTTTT. The J gene is TRBJ2-2, the V gene TRBV5-1; tentative D call: TRBD2 (5 bases). Germline V gives CDR1 SGHRS, CDR2 YFSETQ. The CDR3 is 15 residues long. Trimming took 6 bases from V and 7 from J, leaving 19 bases between them.

V and J are TRBV3-1 (or the pseudogene TRBV3-2) and TRBJ1-6; possible D gene TRBD1, 6 bases. The CDR3 runs 14 residues. Germline assignment: CDR1 LGHDT and CDR2 YNNKEL (reference sequence). Trimming removed 8 bases at V and 3 bases at J, with 11 bases between. The CDR3, as DNA: TGTGCCAGCCAGGCAGGGGACTATAATTCACCCCTCCACTTT. Protein: CASQAGDYNSPLHF.

The chain recombines TRBV5-1 with TRBJ2-7; TRBD2 matches at 9 bases. V was clipped by 4 bases and J by 5 bases; unmatched bases: 13. This CDR3 region has 16 residues. Germline CDR1 is SGHRS and CDR2 is YFSETQ. CDR3 nucleotides: TGCGCCAGCAGCAGAATTCCGGGACTAGCTATGCACGAGCAGTACTTC. Its protein is CASSRIPGLAMHEQYF.

This sequence joins TRBV7-9 and TRBJ2-2; D is perhaps TRBD1 (6 bases). The CDR3 sequence is 15 residues long. Trimming removed 6 bases from V and 4 bases from J, with 15 bases in between. Per germline, CDR1 SEHNR and CDR2 FQNEAQ (reference sequence). CDR3 amino acids: CASRITGSRTGELFF. In DNA, the CDR3 is TGTGCCAGCAGAATTACAGGGTCCCGCACCGGGGAGCTGTTTTTT.

CDR3 residues: CASSAPQVYGINNEQFF. As DNA, the CDR3 is TGTGCCAGCAGTGCTCCCCAGGTTTATGGTATCAACAATGAGCAGTTCTTC. The V and J genes are TRBV6-2 or TRBV6-3 and TRBJ2-1; D ambiguous. Between the trimmed V and J ends, which lost 5 bases and 5 bases, there was a span of 22 bases. The V gene's germline CDR1 is MNHEY and CDR2 SVGEGT. This CDR3 spans 17 amino acids.

The chain employs TRBV5-1 and TRBJ2-1; D may be TRBD2 (6 bases). Trimming cost V 4 bases and J 4 bases, with 15 bases left between them. CDR1 SGHRS and CDR2 YFSETQ come from the germline V gene. This CDR3 is built from 15 residues. The CDR3 sequence: CASSVFSLAYNEQFF. The CDR3 nucleotides are TGCGCCAGCAGCGTATTCTCACTAGCATACAATGAGCAGTTCTTC.

This chain connects TRBV27 to TRBJ1-2, with D perhaps TRBD1 (6 bases). Trimming stripped 8 bases from V and 2 bases from J, with 15 bases between. This CDR3 is built from 14 residues. Looked up from germline, CDR1 is MNHEY and CDR2 is SMNVEV (reference sequence). CDR3 sequence: CASSTRQANYGYTF. The CDR3 bases are TGTGCCAGCTCAACCCGACAGGCCAACTATGGCTACACCTTC.

V is TRBV10-3 and J is TRBJ2-5, with 9 bases identical to TRBD1. CDR3 length: 15 residues. V lost 6 bases, J lost 1 base, and 6 bases stayed unmatched. The V gene's germline CDR1 is ENHRY and CDR2 SYGVKD. The CDR3 reads CAISSEDRGQETQYF. In DNA, the CDR3 is TGTGCCATCAGCAGTGAGGACAGGGGCCAAGAGACCCAGTACTTC.